The 23 T cell receptor beta chains below were found in one sample sequenced in a study of blood T cell repertoires in COVID-19. Sequenced by immunoSEQ multiplex PCR; TCRdb stores in-frame clones only, minus some. Among approximately 220,000 clones listed, approximately 83% were seen once. Material for sequencing was peripheral blood. The receptors come from a woman aged 40 to 49 with active or convalescent COVID-19.

The chain recombines TRBV19 with TRBJ1-2, with unresolved D. The CDR3 has 15 residues. CDR1 is LNHDA, CDR2 SQIVND, per germline (reference sequence). Trimming stripped 8 bases from V and 8 bases from J, with 24 bases between. This CDR3 reads CASGGFPGYRRGYTF. The CDR3, as DNA: TGTGCCAGTGGAGGGTTTCCCGGGTATCGTAGGGGCTACACCTTC. The full variable domain, in which reference TRBV19 and TRBJ1-2 provide the parts outside the CDR3, is DGGITQSPKYLFRKEGQNVTLSCEQNLNHDAMYWYRQDPGQGLRLIYYSQIVNDFQKGDIAEGYSVSREKKESFPLTVTSAQKNPTAFYLCASGGFPGYRRGYTFGSGTRLTVV.

CDR3 amino acids: CASSTNSGAGRGSGELFF. CDR3 sequence (DNA): TGTGCCAGCAGCACAAACTCCGGCGCGGGGAGAGGCTCCGGGGAGCTGTTTTTT. This chain joins TRBV3-1 (or the pseudogene TRBV3-2) and TRBJ2-2, with D maybe TRBD2 (6 bases). Trimming took off 5 bases at V and 6 bases at J, with 25 bases between the two ends. The germline V gene encodes CDR1 LGHDT and CDR2 YNNKEL (reference sequence). This CDR3 has 18 amino acids.

Turning to this clone: One end of the junction is discordant with germline, which a read error may explain. The V and J genes are TRBV30 and TRBJ1-2; 10 bases line up with TRBD1. This CDR3 spans 13 amino acids. Germline V gene lookup returns CDR1 GTSNPN and CDR2 SVGIG (reference sequence). The chain's CDR3 is CAWSVRDRGRHYF. In DNA, the CDR3 is TGTGCCTGGAGTGTAAGGGACAGGGGCCGACACTACTTC.

This clone occurred once. V and J are TRBV4-1 and TRBJ2-4; perhaps TRBD2 as D (5 bases). CDR1 MGHRA and CDR2 YSYEKL come from the germline V gene. The V end was cut by 1 base, the J end by 4 bases, with 14 bases between. The CDR3 loop spans 16 amino acids. CDR3 DNA sequence: TGCGCCAGCAGCCAAGTTGGTAGCGACCCTAAAAACATTCAGTACTTC. Protein: CASSQVGSDPKNIQYF.

The chain joins TRBV2 to TRBJ1-2, with 8 bases that match TRBD1. From germline, CDR1 is SNHLY and CDR2 FYNNEI. CDR3 size: 14 residues. Trimming removed 7 bases from V and 2 bases from J; junction bases left unmatched: 6. The CDR3 here is CASTQRTGNYGYTF. The CDR3 DNA reads as TGTGCCAGCACCCAACGGACAGGGAACTATGGCTACACCTTC. Full variable domain (rest looked up from reference TRBV2 and TRBJ1-2): EPEVTQTPSHQVTQMGQEVILRCVPISNHLYFYWYRQILGQKVEFLVSFYNNEISEKSEIFDDQFSVERPDGSNFTLKIRSTKLEDSAMYFCASTQRTGNYGYTFGSGTRLTVV.

The chain is built from TRBV13 and TRBJ2-2, with 9 bases identical to TRBD1. The V segment lost 4 bases and the J segment 5 bases; nucleotides outside the gene matches: 8. The CDR3 is 16 amino acids. Germline lookup yields CDR1 PRHDT and CDR2 FYEKMQ (reference sequence). The CDR3, as DNA: TGTGCCAGCAGCTCCCTGGGACAGGGAAGGACCGGGGAGCTGTTTTTT. Protein product: CASSSLGQGRTGELFF.

There are a few counts of this clone. The gene calls are TRBV7-8 and TRBJ2-7; D is uncertain. The CDR3 runs 12 residues. V shed 0 bases and J shed 4 bases, with 4 bases lying between them. Germline V gene lookup returns CDR1 SGHVS and CDR2 FQNEAQ. CDR3 sequence: CASSLARYEQYF. CDR3 coding DNA: TGTGCCAGCAGCTTAGCGAGGTACGAGCAGTACTTC. Supplemented by reference TRBV7-8 and TRBJ2-7, the full variable domain reads GAGVSQSPRYKVAKRGQDVALRCDPISGHVSLFWYQQALGQGPEFLTYFQNEAQLDKSGLPSDRFFAERPEGSVSTLKIQRTQQEDSAVYLCASSLARYEQYFGPGTRLTVT.

The chain joins TRBV27 to TRBJ1-5, with 8 bases identical to TRBD1. This CDR3 region has 16 residues. Germline V CDR1 and CDR2: MNHEY, SMNVEV (reference sequence). Trimming cost V 1 base and J 3 bases; bases outside gene matches: 5. DNA of the CDR3: TGTGCCAGCAGTTTATTGCGGACAGGGAACAATCAGCCCCAGCATTTT. It is translated as CASSLLRTGNNQPQHF.

The CDR3 bases are TGTGCCACCAGTACAGGGGTTCACCCCTACGAGCAGTACTTC. Translation gives CATSTGVHPYEQYF. This sequence joins TRBV24-1 and TRBJ2-7; 7 nucleotides align to TRBD1. The junction had 6 bases not matched to a gene; V was cut back by 6 bases and J by 2 bases. The CDR3 contains 14 residues. CDR1 and CDR2 (germline): KGHDR, SFDVKD.

The J gene is TRBJ1-1, the V gene TRBV2; weak D call: TRBD1 (5 bases). The ends were cut back, 0 bases at V and 4 bases at J, with 18 bases in the middle. Germline-derived CDR1 and CDR2 are SNHLY and FYNNEI. The CDR3 has 17 residues. The CDR3 DNA follows: TGTGCCAGCAGTGAAGCGGCGGTGTGGGGGGAATTCACTGAAGCTTTCTTT. This encodes CASSEAAVWGEFTEAFF.

The rearrangement uses TRBV7-9 and TRBJ2-7, with a weak D call TRBD2 (5 bases). The germline CDR1 and CDR2 sequences are SEHNR and FQNEAQ (reference sequence). This CDR3 is built from 14 residues. V lost 4 bases, J lost 0 bases, and 10 bases lay in between. DNA for the CDR3: TGTGCCAGCAGCTCATCGGGATTCTCCTACGAGCAGTACTTC. Translating gives CASSSSGFSYEQYF.

This clone was recorded once. The CDR3 DNA reads as TGTGCCAGCAGCTCGGGATCTTACTACGAGCAGTACTTC. Its translation is CASSSGSYYEQYF. This rearrangement joins TRBV5-6 to TRBJ2-7, with D possibly TRBD2 on 5 matching bases. This CDR3 has 13 amino acids. Looked up from germline, CDR1 is SGHDT and CDR2 is YYEEEE. V was pared by 3 bases and J by 3 bases, with 10 bases between.

J is TRBJ1-4 and V is TRBV28; D not resolved. V was cut by 6 bases and J by 5 bases, with 16 bases left in between. Germline CDR1 reads MDHEN; CDR2 reads SYDVKM. The CDR3 is 15 amino acids. CDR3 protein: CASSPVLRHNEKLFF. DNA of the CDR3: TGTGCCAGCAGCCCCGTTCTCCGACACAATGAAAAACTGTTTTTT.

The gene calls are TRBV30 and TRBJ1-5; D gene uncertain. This CDR3 spans 15 amino acids. Trimming shortened V by 0 bases and J by 0 bases, and 9 bases separated the two germline ends. Germline V gene lookup returns CDR1 GTSNPN and CDR2 SVGIG (reference sequence). CDR3 amino acids: CAWSVEAVSNQPQHF. CDR3 DNA sequence: TGTGCCTGGAGTGTAGAGGCAGTTAGCAATCAGCCCCAGCATTTT.

The CDR3 DNA reads TGTGCCAGCAGCTTGAGCTCGGGGATAGGATCACCCCTCCACTTT. Its protein product is CASSLSSGIGSPLHF. The genes are TRBV5-6 and TRBJ1-6, with D uncertain. V shed 1 base and J shed 10 bases, with 15 bases lying between them. CDR1 and CDR2 (germline): SGHDT, YYEEEE. The CDR3 loop spans 15 amino acids. Drawing the rest from reference TRBV5-6 and TRBJ1-6, the complete variable domain is DAGVTQSPTHLIKTRGQQVTLRCSPKSGHDTVSWYQQALGQGPQFIFQYYEEEERQRGNFPDRFSGHQFPNYSSELNVNALLLGDSALYLCASSLSSGIGSPLHFGNGTRLTVT.

V usage is TRBV6-5 and J usage is TRBJ1-1; TRBD1 aligns across 8 bases. Germline V gene lookup returns CDR1 MNHEY and CDR2 SVGAGI. J was trimmed by 3 bases and V by 4 bases; bases with no gene match: 7. This CDR3 spans 15 amino acids. This CDR3 is CASSFPGQEDTEAFF. The CDR3 nucleotides read TGTGCCAGCAGTTTCCCGGGACAGGAGGACACTGAAGCTTTCTTT.

CDR3 in DNA: TGTGCCAGCAGGACAGGCTGGGGCACAGATACGCAGTATTTT. Translation: CASRTGWGTDTQYF. The chain links TRBV7-8 to TRBJ2-3; D perhaps matches TRBD1 (6 bases). Trimming cost V 6 bases and J 1 base, with 11 bases left between them. CDR1 is SGHVS and CDR2 is FQNEAQ in the germline V gene. The CDR3 contains 14 residues.

This rearrangement joins TRBV7-2 to TRBJ2-1; TRBD2 agrees at 10 bases. The CDR3 consists of 16 residues. The germline V gene has CDR1 SGHTA and CDR2 FQGNSA. The ends lost 0 bases at V and 3 bases at J; junction bases unmatched: 2. The CDR3 sequence is CASSLAGTSVYNEQFF. The CDR3 DNA follows: TGTGCCAGCAGCTTAGCCGGGACTAGCGTCTACAATGAGCAGTTCTTC.

The chain recombines TRBV2 with TRBJ1-1, with D unresolved. This CDR3 region has 14 residues. Germline V CDR1 and CDR2: SNHLY, FYNNEI. Trimming shortened V by 2 bases and J by 4 bases, and 11 bases separated the two germline ends. CDR3 in amino acids: CASSESGGRTEAFF. In nucleotides, the CDR3 is TGTGCCAGCAGTGAAAGCGGAGGGCGCACTGAAGCTTTCTTT.

The rearrangement joins TRBV19 to TRBJ2-1, with TRBD2 identical over 8 bases. Germline values: CDR1 LNHDA, CDR2 SQIVND (reference sequence). This CDR3 is built from 14 residues. Unmatched junction bases numbered 10, after V lost 6 bases and J lost 9 bases. CDR3 region: CASSDYSGNGEQFF. The CDR3 DNA sequence: TGTGCCAGTAGCGACTATAGCGGGAACGGTGAGCAGTTCTTC.

The chain recombines TRBV6-2 or TRBV6-3 with TRBJ1-5; 10 bases fit TRBD1. CDR1 is MNHEY and CDR2 is SVGEGT in the germline V gene. The CDR3 totals 21 residues. V dropped 2 bases and J dropped 0; count of bases not matched to a gene: 16. CDR3 residues: CASSYHNFRDRGRLSNQPQHF. Written as DNA, the CDR3 is TGTGCCAGCAGTTACCACAACTTTCGGGACAGGGGACGACTTAGCAATCAGCCCCAGCATTTT.

The chain has TRBV6-5 and TRBJ1-5, with TRBD1 matching over 7 bases. The CDR3 extends over 14 amino acids. CDR1 and CDR2 from the germline V gene are MNHEY and SVGAGI. Trimming took 6 bases from V and 5 from J; bases not matched to a gene: 7. The CDR3 region is CASSVDRVYQPQHF. CDR3 DNA: TGTGCCAGCAGCGTTGACAGGGTTTATCAGCCCCAGCATTTT.

This clone was seen only a few times. The chain recombines TRBV11-1 with TRBJ2-7; TRBD1 might be the D (5 bases). Germline CDR1 SGHAT, CDR2 FQDESV (reference sequence). Trimming removed 4 bases at V and 2 bases at J, with 12 bases between. CDR3 length: 14 residues. The CDR3 DNA follows: TGTGCCAGCAGCTCCCAGGGTCTCACCTACGAGCAGTACTTC. This translates into CASSSQGLTYEQYF.